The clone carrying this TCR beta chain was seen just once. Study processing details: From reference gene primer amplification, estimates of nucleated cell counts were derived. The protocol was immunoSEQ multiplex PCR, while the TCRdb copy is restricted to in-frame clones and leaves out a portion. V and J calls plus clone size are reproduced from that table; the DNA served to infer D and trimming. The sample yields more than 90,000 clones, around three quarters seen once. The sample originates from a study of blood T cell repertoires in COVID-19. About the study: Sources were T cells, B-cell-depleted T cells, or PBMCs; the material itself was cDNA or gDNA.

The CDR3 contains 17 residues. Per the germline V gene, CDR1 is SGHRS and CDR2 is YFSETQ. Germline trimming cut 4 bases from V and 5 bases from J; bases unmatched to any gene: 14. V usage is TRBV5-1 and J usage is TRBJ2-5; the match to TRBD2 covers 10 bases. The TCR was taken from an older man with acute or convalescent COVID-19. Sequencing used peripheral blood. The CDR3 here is CASSRGGLAGAGETQYF. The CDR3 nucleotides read TGCGCCAGCAGCAGGGGTGGGCTAGCGGGAGCTGGGGAGACCCAGTACTTC.